The entry below describes one TCR beta chain. The record originates from a study of blood T cells in healthy people across ages. Combining a sample-barcoded 5' primer with a J-beta primer mix, a second PCR ran for 7 to 11 cycles. TCRdb processed the 5' RACE reads anew with MiXCR; each CDR3 protein has one entry. The table lists some 1.1 million distinct CDR3 sequences, more than 30% of them singletons. V lost 1 base, J lost 11 bases, and 10 bases stayed unmatched. Per germline, CDR1 SGHDN and CDR2 FVKESK. The CDR3 is 14 amino acids. The receptor was derived from a man between 18 and 35 years old in good health. This chain links TRBV14 with TRBJ1-1; 7 bases fit TRBD1. Material: blood. CDR3 DNA sequence: TGTGCCAGCAGCCAAGTTAGGGGGCCCATCCGGGCTTTCTTT. Amino acids: CASSQVRGPIRAFF.